The 10 T cell receptor beta chains below all came from one sample that was sequenced in a study of T-cell memory formation after mild COVID-19. TCRdb redid the calling of the 5' RACE reads with MiXCR, one entry per CDR3 protein. Among roughly 14,000 distinct CDR3 sequences listed, around 25% were seen once. Sequencing used PBMCs or a T cell subset sorted from them (not recorded which). These receptors all come from a man aged 18 to 30 who had mild COVID-19 (a few samples of this study predate the infection). Cell type and time point are not known.

This clonotype has more than one count but fewer than ten. The rearrangement links TRBV12-3 or TRBV12-4 to TRBJ2-2, with D possibly being TRBD2 (5 bases). This CDR3 region has 14 residues. The ends were cut back, 6 bases at V and 3 bases at J, with 11 bases in the middle. The CDR3 nucleotides are TGTGCCAGCAGCTGGACTGACTACACCGGGGAGCTGTTTTTT. Encoded protein: CASSWTDYTGELFF.

This clonotype was recorded many times. This chain connects TRBV19 to TRBJ1-1; D gene unclear. Germline CDR1 and CDR2: LNHDA and SQIVND (reference sequence). CDR3 length: 15 amino acids. Deletions cut 0 bases from V and 9 bases from J, with 17 bases between. This chain's CDR3 is CASSIDLWQEFKAFF. In DNA form, the CDR3 reads TGTGCCAGTAGTATAGATCTCTGGCAGGAATTCAAAGCTTTCTTT.

The V and J genes are TRBV11-3 and TRBJ2-3; no reliable D call. Trimming left V 0 bases short and J 0 bases short, with 4 bases between. CDR3 length: 14 residues. The germline gives CDR1 SGHNT, CDR2 YENEEA. The CDR3 loop reads CASSLEASTDTQYF. The CDR3 bases are TGTGCCAGCAGCTTAGAGGCTAGCACAGATACGCAGTATTTT.

In its sample, this clonotype was seen many times. V is TRBV6-4 and J is TRBJ2-3; D remains unclear. Germline values: CDR1 MRHNA, CDR2 SNTAGT. Trimming took off 6 bases at V and 6 bases at J, with 13 bases between the two ends. The CDR3 sequence is 13 residues long. The CDR3 region has the DNA TGTGCCAGCAGCGATCGAGAATGGGATACGCAGTATTTT. Its translation: CASSDREWDTQYF.

The CDR3 DNA reads as TGTGCCAGCAGCCCCGGGACAGGGTGGTACAATGAGCAGTTCTTC. Amino acid sequence: CASSPGTGWYNEQFF. V and J are TRBV7-6 and TRBJ2-1, with 9 bases lining up with TRBD1. CDR1 is SGHVS and CDR2 is FNYEAQ in the germline V gene. After removal of 5 bases from V and 4 bases from J, the junction contained 6 bases not matched to a gene. The CDR3 runs to 15 residues.

This clonotype came up many times. DNA of the CDR3: TGTGCCAGCAGCTTTTCGGCAGGGGGTTTTCATGCAGATACGCAGTATTTT. Residues: CASSFSAGGFHADTQYF. The J gene is TRBJ2-3, the V gene TRBV11-2; 7 nucleotides agree with TRBD1. Germline V gene sequence: CDR1 SGHAT, CDR2 FQNNGV. The junction had 13 bases not matched to a gene; V was cut back by 3 bases and J by 4 bases. The length of the CDR3 is 17 residues. Full variable domain (missing parts from reference TRBV11-2 and TRBJ2-3): EAGVAQSPRYKIIEKRQSVAFWCNPISGHATLYWYQQILGQGPKLLIQFQNNGVVDDSQLPKDRFSAERLKGVDSTLKIQPAKLEDSAVYLCASSFSAGGFHADTQYFGPGTRLTVL.

This clonotype was counted many times. The chain couples TRBV18 to TRBJ2-1; the D gene is possibly TRBD1 (6 bases). Germline values: CDR1 KGHSH, CDR2 LQKENI. V shed 5 bases and J shed 1 base, with 27 bases lying between them. CDR3 length: 20 residues. The chain's CDR3 is CASSSPTGDVHFVSYNEQFF. CDR3 nucleotides: TGTGCCAGCTCATCCCCGACAGGCGACGTGCATTTTGTTTCCTACAATGAGCAGTTCTTC.

This clonotype was seen at least ten times. The V and J genes are TRBV27 and TRBJ2-3; D not certain. The V gene's germline CDR1 is MNHEY and CDR2 SMNVEV (reference sequence). There are 20 residues in the CDR3. Trimming took 5 bases from V and 3 from J, leaving 30 bases between them. CDR3 region: CASSRLNEGETLARTDTQYF. CDR3 DNA sequence: TGTGCCAGCAGTCGGCTTAATGAAGGTGAAACATTGGCTAGAACAGATACGCAGTATTTT.

This clonotype was found many times. The chain employs TRBV23-1 and TRBJ2-4, with D perhaps matching TRBD2 (5 bases). TRBV23-1 counts as an open reading frame of uncertain function. Between the trimmed V and J ends, which lost 0 bases and 8 bases, there was a span of 23 bases. This CDR3 is 18 amino acids long. The CDR3 protein is CASSQSDCGRHCRYIQYF. For the CDR3, the DNA is TGCGCCAGCAGTCAATCGGACTGCGGACGTCACTGCCGGTACATTCAGTACTTC.

The gene calls are TRBV5-1 and TRBJ2-7; 8 bases map to TRBD2. The germline CDR1 and CDR2 sequences are SGHRS and YFSETQ. The CDR3 sequence is 15 residues long. The junction had 10 bases not matched to a gene; V was cut back by 2 bases and J by 6 bases. Here the CDR3 DNA reads TGCGCCAGCAGCTTTTTAGCGGGGAGTAGTCTCGAGCAGTACTTC. This encodes CASSFLAGSSLEQYF. The entire variable domain, with the rest obtained from reference TRBV5-1 and TRBJ2-7, is as follows: KAGVTQTPRYLIKTRGQQVTLSCSPISGHRSVSWYQQTPGQGLQFLFEYFSETQRNKGNFPGRFSGRQFSNSRSEMNVSTLELGDSALYLCASSFLAGSSLEQYFGPGTRLTVT.